Listed here are 20 T cell receptor beta chains from one sample, sequenced in a study of OX40 agonist ivuxolimab in advanced cancers. Some clones are missing from TCRdb's copy, which holds only in-frame ones; the method was immunoSEQ multiplex PCR. The repertoire holds around 60,000 clones, with approximately 88% as singletons. This specimen was CD4+ or CD8+ T cells sorted from blood, taken in a trial of the OX40 agonist ivuxolimab. These receptors originate from an adult with an advanced solid tumor such as melanoma, head and neck, liver or kidney cancer.

The gene calls are TRBV11-2 and TRBJ2-6; the D gene is possibly TRBD2 (6 bases). The CDR3 runs 16 residues. With 1 base removed from V and 0 bases from J, the gap between germline ends came to 7 bases. Germline-derived CDR1 and CDR2 are SGHAT and FQNNGV. The CDR3 here is CASSLARDSGANVLTF. The CDR3, as DNA: TGTGCCAGCAGCTTAGCGCGGGACTCTGGGGCCAACGTCCTGACTTTC.

The chain joins TRBV6-5 to TRBJ1-2; D is undetermined. This CDR3 comprises 12 residues. Germline lookup yields CDR1 MNHEY and CDR2 SVGAGI. V dropped 4 bases and J dropped 6 bases, with 9 bases sitting between them. CDR3 nucleotides: TGTGCCAGCAGTTCAGGTGGAGATGGCTACACCTTC. Its protein product is CASSSGGDGYTF.

The J gene is TRBJ1-1, the V gene TRBV30, with a weak D call TRBD1 (5 bases). CDR3 length: 10 residues. Germline CDR1 and CDR2: GTSNPN and SVGIG (reference sequence). Trimming took 4 bases from V and 8 from J, leaving 8 bases between them. CDR3 nucleotide sequence: TGTGCCTGGAAGGAGGGGGAAGCTTTCTTT. Its translation is CAWKEGEAFF.

The chain employs TRBV29-1 and TRBJ2-1; D is unresolved. In germline, CDR1 is SQVTM, CDR2 ANQGSEA. The length of the CDR3 is 12 residues. V shed 7 bases and J shed 2 bases, with 9 bases lying between them. CDR3: CSARPPYNEQFF. The CDR3 nucleotides are TGCAGCGCCCGTCCCCCCTACAATGAGCAGTTCTTC.

This clone was recorded a few times. This rearrangement joins TRBV5-8 to TRBJ2-3; 8 bases align to TRBD1. CDR1 SGHTS and CDR2 YDEGEE come from the germline V gene. This CDR3 is built from 16 residues. Germline trimming cut 2 bases from V and 3 bases from J; bases unmatched to any gene: 8. CDR3 residues: CASSLGDRRLTDTQYF. The DNA for the CDR3 is TGTGCCAGCAGCTTAGGGGACAGGAGGTTAACAGATACGCAGTATTTT.

The chain links TRBV4-1 to TRBJ1-2; tentatively, D is TRBD1 (5 bases). The CDR3 runs to 15 residues. V gave up 1 base and J gave up 5 bases, with 14 bases separating them. Per the germline V gene, CDR1 is MGHRA and CDR2 is YSYEKL. The CDR3 DNA is TGCGCCAGCAGCCAAGTCGGAGACAGATGGTATGGCTACACCTTC. Protein product: CASSQVGDRWYGYTF.

The chain couples TRBV4-1 to TRBJ1-5; no reliable D call. The germline V and J ends were trimmed by 5 bases and 4 bases, with 12 bases remaining between them. The CDR3 has 14 amino acids. Germline CDR1 is MGHRA and CDR2 is YSYEKL. CDR3 sequence: CASSDSGRNQPQHF. The DNA for the CDR3 is TGCGCCAGCAGCGATAGCGGACGGAATCAGCCCCAGCATTTT.

V is TRBV20-1 and J is TRBJ2-1; unclear D gene. The length of the CDR3 is 11 residues. Looked up from germline, CDR1 is DFQATT and CDR2 is SNEGSKA (reference sequence). With 6 bases removed from V and 5 bases from J, the gap between germline ends came to 8 bases. CDR3 in amino acids: CSAHQNNEQFF. The DNA of the CDR3 is TGCAGTGCCCATCAGAACAATGAGCAGTTCTTC.

The gene calls are TRBV30 and TRBJ1-1; possible D gene TRBD1, 6 bases. V gave up 5 bases and J gave up 0 bases, with 10 bases separating them. CDR3 size: 13 residues. Germline assignment: CDR1 GTSNPN and CDR2 SVGIG (reference sequence). For the CDR3, the DNA is TGTGCCTGGGCAGGGGTTCTGAACACTGAAGCTTTCTTT. Translated, it gives CAWAGVLNTEAFF.

The V and J genes are TRBV11-2 and TRBJ2-2; D gene unclear. The CDR3 covers 13 residues. The V end lost 3 bases, the J end lost 6 bases, and 8 bases lay between the germline ends. Germline V gene sequence: CDR1 SGHAT, CDR2 FQNNGV. CDR3: CASSLSPAGELFF. CDR3 DNA sequence: TGTGCCAGCAGCTTGTCCCCCGCCGGGGAGCTGTTTTTT.

The chain employs TRBV2 and TRBJ1-5; D unresolved. The CDR3 contains 19 residues. V lost 1 base and J lost 0, with 19 bases in between. Per the germline V gene, CDR1 is SNHLY and CDR2 is FYNNEI. In DNA, the CDR3 is TGTGCCAGCAGTGAAGAGAGGCTGGGATTCTCGTATAGCAATCAGCCCCAGCATTTT. Protein: CASSEERLGFSYSNQPQHF.

The rearrangement joins TRBV9 to TRBJ2-1; 8 nucleotides match TRBD2. This CDR3 has 14 residues. J was trimmed by 6 bases and V by 3 bases; bases with no gene match: 5. Germline V gene lookup returns CDR1 SGDLS and CDR2 YYNGEE. CDR3 loop: CASSAGLAGNEQFF. CDR3 sequence (DNA): TGTGCCAGCAGCGCAGGACTAGCAGGCAATGAGCAGTTCTTC.

V is TRBV29-1 and J is TRBJ2-5, with a tentative D call TRBD1 (6 bases). CDR1 is SQVTM and CDR2 is ANQGSEA in the germline V gene. The CDR3 contains 13 residues. The V gene lost 6 bases and the J gene lost 5 bases, with 16 bases spanning the gap. The CDR3 coding sequence is TGCAGCGTGGGACACTCCCCAGGGGAGACCCAGTACTTC. It yields the protein CSVGHSPGETQYF.

This rearrangement joins TRBV5-1 to TRBJ2-1; 14 bases agree with TRBD2. CDR3 size: 18 residues. The germline CDR1 and CDR2 sequences are SGHRS and YFSETQ. J gave up 6 bases and V 4 bases, and 12 bases lay outside the gene matches. The CDR3 DNA reads as TGCGCCAGCAGCCAGGGACTAGCGGGAGTTGTTATGCCCAATGAGCAGTTCTTC. It codes for CASSQGLAGVVMPNEQFF.

This clone has only a few counts. The gene calls are TRBV18 and TRBJ1-2, with D maybe TRBD1 (6 bases). The CDR3 extends over 15 amino acids. Trimming stripped 0 bases from V and 2 bases from J, with 10 bases between. CDR1 and CDR2 (germline): KGHSH, LQKENI. CDR3 bases: TGTGCCAGCTCACCACCGAGGCAGGGGAACTATGGCTACACCTTC. Amino acids: CASSPPRQGNYGYTF.

The V call is TRBV7-7, the J call TRBJ2-2; 7 positions agree with TRBD2. CDR1 is SSHAT, CDR2 FNYEAQ, per germline (reference sequence). J lost 4 bases, V lost 5 bases, and 13 bases had no gene match. The CDR3 sequence is 17 residues long. CDR3 in DNA: TGTGCCAGCAGCCCCTGGGGCGGGAGTTCAGGCACCGGGGAGCTGTTTTTT. Protein product: CASSPWGGSSGTGELFF.

CDR3 region: CASSFYRVGNEQFF. CDR3 nucleotides: TGTGCCAGCAGTTTTTACAGGGTTGGCAATGAGCAGTTCTTC. The chain combines TRBV6-6 with TRBJ2-1, with TRBD1 as a possible D gene (6 bases). V was cut by 4 bases and J by 6 bases, with 13 bases left in between. This CDR3 contains 14 residues. The germline gives CDR1 MNHNY, CDR2 SVGAGI (reference sequence).

The rearrangement links TRBV7-9 to TRBJ1-1, with TRBD1 as a possible D gene (5 bases). Trimming left V 5 bases short and J 4 bases short, with 14 bases between. The CDR3 is made up of 14 amino acids. Germline lookup yields CDR1 SEHNR and CDR2 FQNEAQ (reference sequence). The CDR3 DNA follows: TGTGCCAGCAGCCGGGACCCCCTCAGCACTGAAGCTTTCTTT. Translating it yields CASSRDPLSTEAFF.

The chain couples TRBV5-4 to TRBJ2-7; D is undetermined. The germline gives CDR1 SGHNT, CDR2 YYREEE (reference sequence). This CDR3 spans 11 amino acids. Trimming left V 4 bases short and J 0 bases short, with 2 bases between. CDR3: CASSRSYEQYF. CDR3 coding DNA: TGTGCCAGCAGCCGCTCCTACGAGCAGTACTTC.

The rearrangement joins TRBV4-3 to TRBJ2-7; 7 bases fit TRBD2. Looked up from germline, CDR1 is LGHNA and CDR2 is YSLEER. The CDR3 covers 16 residues. V was clipped by 0 bases and J by 3 bases; unmatched bases: 8. This CDR3 reads CASSQDWGGTNYEQYF. The CDR3 DNA is TGCGCCAGCAGCCAAGATTGGGGGGGGACTAACTACGAGCAGTACTTC.